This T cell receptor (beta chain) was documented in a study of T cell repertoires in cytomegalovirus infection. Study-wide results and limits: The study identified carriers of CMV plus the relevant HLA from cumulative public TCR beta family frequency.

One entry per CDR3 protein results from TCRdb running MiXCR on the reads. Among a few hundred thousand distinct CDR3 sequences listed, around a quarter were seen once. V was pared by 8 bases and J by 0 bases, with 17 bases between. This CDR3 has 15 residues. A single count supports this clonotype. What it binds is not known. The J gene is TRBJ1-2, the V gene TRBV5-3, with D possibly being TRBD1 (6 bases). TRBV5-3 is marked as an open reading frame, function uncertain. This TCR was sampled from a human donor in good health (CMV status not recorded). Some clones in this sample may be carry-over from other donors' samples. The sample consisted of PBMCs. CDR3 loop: CASRSARTANYGYTF. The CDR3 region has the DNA TGTGCCAGCAGATCCGCCCGGACAGCTAACTATGGCTACACCTTC.